This T cell receptor (beta chain) was sequenced in a study of human T cells and chemical hapten exposure (dated by TCRdb to the early 2020s). Describing the broader study: For sensitization, 2% DPC in acetone was applied to a roughly 2 cm by roughly 2 cm area of upper inner arm skin. Blood samples were taken from patients before sensitization (week 0) and at 2, 6 and about 24 weeks after DPC sensitization. Most of the patients in the cohort were female, and the cohort covered alopecia areata with under or over 50% scalp involvement, alopecia totalis and alopecia universalis. Peripheral blood TCR repertoire changes were tracked in vivo in alopecia patients during primary and secondary sensitization to the hapten diphenylcyclopropenone (DPC). For TCR sequencing, blood came from some 31 alopecia patients at anywhere from one to four time points (pre-sensitization, 2, 6 and 24 weeks). Libraries were combined into a pool for sequencing, and differences in TCR yield between samples came mainly from small differences in library volumes within the pool. Throughout the approximately 22-week study period, patients were also given weekly therapeutic DPC doses on the scalp. Patch testing was performed on the upper back with Finn chambers containing 0.01% DPC, and the patch tests were scored after 6 days according to International Contact Dermatitis Research Group standards. What the work shows at the level of the full study, not this receptor alone: Alopecia, a presumed autoimmune disease, was present in all patients, so the immune response of the patients might differ from that of healthy individuals. A positive correlation was found between the number of PT1 expanded TCRs and patch test score, with significance reached at thresholds 8, 16 and 32 but not 4. Compared with pre-sensitization or healthy control sets, expanded TCRs formed significantly more large CDR3 similarity clusters, which is consistent with antigen-driven responses. Repeated subsampling changed both the strength of the expansion versus patch-test correlation and the threshold at which that correlation became significant. DPC sensitization did not change the number of TCRs with a frequency above 1 in 1000, and there was no evidence of changes in global repertoire structure.

In light of the paper, this sample's time point label describes: pre-sensitization, week 0. The sample's treatment or condition label, in plain terms: therapeutic diphenylcyclopropenone sensitization with weekly scalp DPC. Blood at each patch-test visit was drawn before the patch test was applied. Patients were eligible if aged 18 to 70, diagnosed with alopecia and judged suitable for DPC therapy, and pregnant patients were excluded. Total RNA was extracted from unfractionated whole blood collected in Tempus Blood RNA tubes. Library method: RACE. Sequencing relied on a NextSeq 500. Library preparation attached unique molecular identifiers to individual cDNA molecules for quantitative, reproducible TCR counting. From each blood RNA sample, both TCR alpha and TCR beta chains were sequenced. Under the source paper's analysis protocol: Samples had a median of 95,638 TCRs, with a range from roughly 20,000 to 700,000. V, J and CDR3 annotation of the TCR reads was carried out using the Decombinator software suite. Every sample was subsampled to the same number of TCRs (28,000) for the PS versus PT1 abundance plots. Expanded TCRs were defined as absent before sensitization and observed at least eight times at the 2-week time point. TCRdb reprocessed the public reads (quality trimming at Q25 with fastp, clone calling with MiXCR) and kept in-frame beta chains. CDR3 protein sequences are deduplicated, and each keeps its most common genes and DNA. The V and J calls were not made by the authors but by TCRdb's processing. This sample comprises 200,000 to 300,000 distinct CDR3 sequences, approximately 8.4% of them detected only once. The ten largest clones add up to 2.3% of the sample.

The CDR3, cysteine through phenylalanine, is 13 amino acids long. This entry keeps only the CDR3 DNA: 39 bases, framed from base 1. For CDR1 and CDR2, the germline V gene lists MDHEN and SYDVKM. Relative to germline, V is 4 bases shorter and J is 8 bases shorter, with 12 bases between their ends. Regarding this clonotype: Its antigen has not been determined. The input lacks base qualities; no much larger clone sits a single base away.

The specimen comprised whole blood, sampled in connection with sensitization to the hapten diphenylcyclopropenone (DPC). The sequence joins TRBV28 to TRBJ2-4; the D gene is not confidently resolved. This TCR was sampled from a woman aged 35 to 49 with alopecia areata. Some clones in this sample may be carry-over from other donors' samples. Here the CDR3 is given as CASSWAGRDIQYF. Read as DNA, the sequence is TGTGCCAGCAGTTGGGCTGGAAGGGACATTCAGTACTTC. This CDR3, with the reference TRBV28 and TRBJ2-4 proteins standing in past its ends, gives the full variable domain DVKVTQSSRYLVKRTGEKVFLECVQDMDHENMFWYRQDPGLGLRLIYFSYDVKMKEKGDIPEGYSVSREKKERFSLILESASTNQTSMYLCASSWAGRDIQYFGAGTRLSVL.